The rows below give T cell receptor beta chains drawn from one sample of a study of T cells after yellow fever vaccination. A single record per CDR3 protein comes from TCRdb applying MiXCR to the 5' RACE reads. The sample holds about 260,000 distinct CDR3 sequences, about 5.2% seen once. The sample in question was CD4+ T cells sorted from PBMCs, obtained on the day of the yellow fever booster vaccination. The source is a man aged 18 to 29 who received the YFV17D yellow fever vaccine. Both conserved end residues are trimmed from each CDR3.

CDR3 protein,V gene
ASSIEAYTGELF,TRBV19
ASSYSTAGKYGYT,TRBV12-3/TRBV12-4
ASSYASGGEQF,TRBV6-5
ASSRGDSYEQY,TRBV2
ASSYMGRQETQY,TRBV6-2/TRBV6-3
ASSQEWGSAEAF,TRBV3-1
ATLTSGGSTDTQY,TRBV10-3
ASSYGQIRNEQF,TRBV6-5
SARVDDGQAF,TRBV20-1
AISAATGSYEQY,TRBV10-3
AWSMLYEQY,TRBV30
ASSQSEHGTVLYGYT,TRBV4-3
ASSAKGVGKNIQY,TRBV7-9
ASSFRVAGELF,TRBV7-8
SGSRTGGYTDTQY,TRBV29-1
ARSLAVVGNSPLH,TRBV7-2
SVVDRVPNEQF,TRBV29-1
ASSDDPGDTQY,TRBV2
ASSFQTGNTEAF,TRBV12-3/TRBV12-4
ASSDMHYTLDEQF,TRBV2
ASPHRVGDTQY,TRBV6-2/TRBV6-3
ASSLPGAGHTEAF,TRBV5-1
ASSLGGGSDTQY,TRBV7-2
ASSSPRGGWF,TRBV2
AISLPQGAAF,TRBV10-3
ASSYSLAGVGAQY,TRBV6-2/TRBV6-3
ASRDLGQGAYGYT,TRBV6-6
ASSVQPGGLYEQY,TRBV7-3
SARPGQENTEAF,TRBV20-1
SVGPGPDQETQY,TRBV29-1
ASSRALRGANVLT,TRBV4-2
ASSQSLVGGYT,TRBV3-1
ASSLTGGAGNTIY,TRBV7-7
SATRDRGTGELF,TRBV20-1
ASSPVRGSSYEQY,TRBV18
ASSEWRGVGGYT,TRBV5-1
ASSVVTSPGELF,TRBV9
ASLGLAGNTIY,TRBV2
ASSRGRPYNEQF,TRBV13
ASGSYRTYGYT,TRBV12-5